This T cell receptor beta chain emerged from a study of T-cell reconstitution after alpha-beta-depleted transplantation in children. The V end was cut by 8 bases, the J end by 5 bases, with 12 bases between. The CDR3 runs to 13 residues. Germline V gene lookup returns CDR1 LGHNA and CDR2 YNFKEQ. This clonotype came up many times. Preparation of the TCRbeta library used unique molecular identifiers. TCRdb reprocessed the PCR reads via MiXCR and lists one record per CDR3 protein. The sample records roughly 350,000 distinct CDR3 sequences, around 15% being singletons. The sequence derives from a male patient between 2 and 10 years old who had a stem cell transplant for acute lymphoblastic leukemia, so the T cells may come from the graft donor. V and J are TRBV4-2 and TRBJ2-2, with D possibly called TRBD1 or TRBD2 (6 bases each). Material: PBMCs, mostly from graft donor cells, obtained 360 days after TCRalphabeta/CD19-depleted stem cell transplant. In DNA, the CDR3 is TGTGCCAGCCGGGAAGGGGGGACCGGGGAGCTGTTTTTT. Amino acids: CASREGGTGELFF.